Described below is a single T cell receptor (beta chain) sequence and its context. Its cognate antigen is unknown. Method: immunoSEQ multiplex PCR; TCRdb's copy keeps in-frame clones and lacks some. The table has about 120,000 clones, around 86% seen once; the top ten hold approximately 1.1%. The sample comes from a study of T cell responses to AZD1222 COVID-19 vaccine. Study-level findings and limits: Clonal diversity was possibly underestimated, and the donors were mostly white British, with more females. Regions 160-218 and 743-854 held dominance among vaccine-associated CD4 TCRs, which spanned spike.

The length of the CDR3 is 13 residues. V was shortened by 2 bases and J by 5 bases, with 9 bases between the two germline ends. The V gene's germline CDR1 is SGHNT and CDR2 YENEEA. The sequence derives from an adult in good health. The V gene is TRBV11-3, the J gene TRBJ2-5; TRBD2 might be the D (6 bases). The sequencing here drew on peripheral blood, taken on day 0 of AZD1222 vaccination. CDR3 bases: TGTGCCAGCAGCTTAAGCCGGGGGGAGACCCAGTACTTC. It codes for CASSLSRGETQYF.